This T cell receptor beta chain was recorded in a study of control samples from healthy donors and cancer patients. V lost 3 bases, J lost 8 bases, and 7 bases lay in between. The CDR3 runs to 12 residues. Clones were read by immunoSEQ multiplex PCR, and TCRdb kept only the in-frame ones, dropping some. The sample includes 95,000 to 150,000 clones, about 90% of them seen just once. The source of this sequence is a man in his 60s in good health. The chain carries TRBV12-3 or TRBV12-4 and TRBJ2-2; no reliable D call. The sequencing sample was made of blood. The CDR3 is CASSLGVGELFF. The DNA of the CDR3 is TGTGCCAGCAGTTTGGGCGTAGGGGAGCTGTTTTTT.